There are a few counts of the clone carrying this T cell receptor (beta chain). Its antigen remains unidentified. This specimen comes from a study of T-cell reconstitution after alpha-beta-depleted transplantation in children. Study-wide points: Expanded clones from the graft, numbering several hundred, reportedly supplied alpha-beta T cells about two months after transplant.

This CDR3 is built from 14 residues. V lost 6 bases to trimming and J lost 3 bases, with 17 bases between them. CDR1 DFQATT and CDR2 SNEGSKA come from the germline V gene (reference sequence). As it was prepared, the TCRbeta library received unique molecular identifiers. TCRdb reprocessed the PCR reads via MiXCR and lists one record per CDR3 protein. Of 250,000 to 350,000 distinct CDR3 sequences in the sample, approximately 23% were seen once. The gene calls are TRBV20-1 and TRBJ2-5; D is undetermined. Material: PBMCs, mostly from graft donor cells, obtained 180 days after TCRalphabeta/CD19-depleted stem cell transplant. The origin of this receptor is a male patient between 10 and 17 years old who had a stem cell transplant for acute lymphoblastic leukemia, so the T cells may come from the graft donor. The CDR3 here is CSALFDPFKETQYF. CDR3 DNA: TGCAGTGCCCTTTTTGATCCGTTCAAAGAGACCCAGTACTTC.